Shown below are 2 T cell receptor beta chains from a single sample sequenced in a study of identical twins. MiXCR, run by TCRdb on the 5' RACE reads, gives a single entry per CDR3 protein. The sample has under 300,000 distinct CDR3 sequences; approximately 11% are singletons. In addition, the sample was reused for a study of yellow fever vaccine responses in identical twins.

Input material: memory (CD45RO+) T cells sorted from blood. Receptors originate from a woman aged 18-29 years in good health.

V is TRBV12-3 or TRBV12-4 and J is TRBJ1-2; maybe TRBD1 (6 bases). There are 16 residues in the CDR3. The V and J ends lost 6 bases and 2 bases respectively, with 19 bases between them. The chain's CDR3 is CASRPGTPRGNYGYTF. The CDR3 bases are TGTGCCAGCAGACCCGGGACACCTCGGGGCAACTATGGCTACACCTTC.

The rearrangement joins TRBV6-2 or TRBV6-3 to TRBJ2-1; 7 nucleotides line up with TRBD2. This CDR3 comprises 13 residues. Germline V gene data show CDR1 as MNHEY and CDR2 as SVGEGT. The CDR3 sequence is CAIGGSYYNEQFF. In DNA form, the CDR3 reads TGTGCGATCGGCGGGAGTTATTACAATGAGCAGTTCTTC.